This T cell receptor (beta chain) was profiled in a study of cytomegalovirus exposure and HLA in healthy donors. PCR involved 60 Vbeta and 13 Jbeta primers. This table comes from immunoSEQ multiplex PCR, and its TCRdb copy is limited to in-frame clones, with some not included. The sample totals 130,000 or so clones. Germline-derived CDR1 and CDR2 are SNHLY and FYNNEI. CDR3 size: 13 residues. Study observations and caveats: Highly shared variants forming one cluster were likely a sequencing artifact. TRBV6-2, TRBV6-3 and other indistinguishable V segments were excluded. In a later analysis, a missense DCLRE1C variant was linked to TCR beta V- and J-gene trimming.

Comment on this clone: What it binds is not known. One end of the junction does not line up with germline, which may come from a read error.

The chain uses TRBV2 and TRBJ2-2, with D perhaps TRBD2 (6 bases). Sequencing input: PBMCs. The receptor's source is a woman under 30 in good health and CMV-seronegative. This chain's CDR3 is CAGREDYTGELFF. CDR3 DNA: TGTGCCGGCAGGGAGGATTACACCGGGGAGCTGTTTTTT.